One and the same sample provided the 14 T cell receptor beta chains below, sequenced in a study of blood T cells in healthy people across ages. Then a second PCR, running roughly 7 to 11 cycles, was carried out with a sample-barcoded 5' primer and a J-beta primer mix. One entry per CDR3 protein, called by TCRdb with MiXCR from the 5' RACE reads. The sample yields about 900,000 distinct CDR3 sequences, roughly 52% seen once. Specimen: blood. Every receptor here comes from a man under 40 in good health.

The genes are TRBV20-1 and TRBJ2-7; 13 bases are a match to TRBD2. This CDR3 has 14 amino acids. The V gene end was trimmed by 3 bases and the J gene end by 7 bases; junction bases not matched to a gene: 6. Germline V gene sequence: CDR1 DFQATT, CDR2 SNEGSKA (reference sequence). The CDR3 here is CSASGTSGVNEQYF. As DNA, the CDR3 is TGCAGTGCTAGTGGGACTAGCGGGGTCAATGAGCAGTACTTC.

The CDR3 is CSVEGPYRGRRLTEAFF. For the CDR3, the DNA is TGCAGCGTTGAAGGGCCATACAGGGGGCGGAGGCTTACTGAAGCTTTCTTT. The chain links TRBV29-1 to TRBJ1-1, with 9 bases that match TRBD1. V trimming: 1 base; J trimming: 5 bases; junction bases outside the gene matches: 14. This CDR3 is built from 17 residues. Germline CDR1 and CDR2: SQVTM and ANQGSEA.

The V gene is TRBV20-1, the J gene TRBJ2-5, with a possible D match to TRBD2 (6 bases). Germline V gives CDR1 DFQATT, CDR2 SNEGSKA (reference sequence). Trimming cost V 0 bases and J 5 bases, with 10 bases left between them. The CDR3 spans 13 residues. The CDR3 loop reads CSARERLVETQYF. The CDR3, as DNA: TGCAGTGCTAGAGAGAGACTAGTGGAGACCCAGTACTTC.

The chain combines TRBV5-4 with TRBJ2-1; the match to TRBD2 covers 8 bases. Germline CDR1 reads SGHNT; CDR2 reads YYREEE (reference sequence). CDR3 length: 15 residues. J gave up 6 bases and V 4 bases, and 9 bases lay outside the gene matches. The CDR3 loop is CASSENTGTSNEQFF. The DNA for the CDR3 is TGTGCCAGCAGCGAAAATACCGGGACTAGCAATGAGCAGTTCTTC. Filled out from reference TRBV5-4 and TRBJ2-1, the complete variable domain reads ETGVTQSPTHLIKTRGQQVTLRCSSQSGHNTVSWYQQALGQGPQFIFQYYREEENGRGNFPPRFSGLQFPNYSSELNVNALELDDSALYLCASSENTGTSNEQFFGPGTRLTVL.

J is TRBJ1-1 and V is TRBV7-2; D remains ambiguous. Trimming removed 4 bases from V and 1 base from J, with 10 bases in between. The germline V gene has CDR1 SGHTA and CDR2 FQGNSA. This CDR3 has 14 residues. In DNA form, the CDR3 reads TGTGCCAGCAGCTACAGAAATAAGAACACTGAAGCTTTCTTT. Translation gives CASSYRNKNTEAFF.

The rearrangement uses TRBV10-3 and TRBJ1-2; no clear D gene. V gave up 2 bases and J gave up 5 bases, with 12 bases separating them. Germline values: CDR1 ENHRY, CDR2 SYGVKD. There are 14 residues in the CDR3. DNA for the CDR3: TGTGCCATCAGTGAGCAGACCCCTAGTTATGGCTACACCTTC. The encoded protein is CAISEQTPSYGYTF.

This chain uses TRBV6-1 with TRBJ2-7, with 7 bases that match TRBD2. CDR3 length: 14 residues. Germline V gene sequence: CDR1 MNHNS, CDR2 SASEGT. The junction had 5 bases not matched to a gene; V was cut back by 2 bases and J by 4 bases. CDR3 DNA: TGTGCCAGCAGTGAAAGCGGGGCCCAATACGAGCAGTACTTC. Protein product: CASSESGAQYEQYF.

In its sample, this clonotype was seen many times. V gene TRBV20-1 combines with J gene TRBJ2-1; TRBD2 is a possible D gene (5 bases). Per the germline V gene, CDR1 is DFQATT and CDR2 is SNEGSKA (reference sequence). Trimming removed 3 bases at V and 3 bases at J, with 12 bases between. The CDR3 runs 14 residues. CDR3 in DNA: TGCAGTGCTAGTTTACTAGACCACTACAATGAGCAGTTCTTC. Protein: CSASLLDHYNEQFF.

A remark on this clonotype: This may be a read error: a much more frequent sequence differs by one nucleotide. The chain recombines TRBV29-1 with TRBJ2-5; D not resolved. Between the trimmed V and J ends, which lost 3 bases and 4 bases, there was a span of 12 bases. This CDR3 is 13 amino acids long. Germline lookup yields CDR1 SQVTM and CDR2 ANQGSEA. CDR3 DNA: TGCAGCGTTGAGGGTGGTTTCCGAGAGACCCAGTACTTC. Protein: CSVEGGFRETQYF.

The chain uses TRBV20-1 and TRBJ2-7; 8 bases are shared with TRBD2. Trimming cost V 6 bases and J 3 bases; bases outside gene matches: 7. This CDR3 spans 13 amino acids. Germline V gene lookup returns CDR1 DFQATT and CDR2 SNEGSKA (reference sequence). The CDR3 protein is CSATGTRIYEQYF. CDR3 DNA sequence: TGCAGTGCCACCGGGACTAGAATCTACGAGCAGTACTTC.

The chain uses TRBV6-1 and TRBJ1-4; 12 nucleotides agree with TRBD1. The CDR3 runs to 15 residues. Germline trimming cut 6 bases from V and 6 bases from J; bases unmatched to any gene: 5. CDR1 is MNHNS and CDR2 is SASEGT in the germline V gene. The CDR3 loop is CASRRGTGGDEKLFF. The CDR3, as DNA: TGTGCCAGCAGGAGAGGGACAGGGGGCGATGAAAAACTGTTTTTT.

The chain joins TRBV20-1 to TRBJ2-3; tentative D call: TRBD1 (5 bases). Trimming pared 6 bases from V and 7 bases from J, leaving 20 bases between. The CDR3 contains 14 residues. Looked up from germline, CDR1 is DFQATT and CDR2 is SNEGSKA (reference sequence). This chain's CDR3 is CSAPTPAGANTQYF. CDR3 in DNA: TGCAGTGCCCCCACCCCAGCTGGGGCCAATACGCAGTATTTT.

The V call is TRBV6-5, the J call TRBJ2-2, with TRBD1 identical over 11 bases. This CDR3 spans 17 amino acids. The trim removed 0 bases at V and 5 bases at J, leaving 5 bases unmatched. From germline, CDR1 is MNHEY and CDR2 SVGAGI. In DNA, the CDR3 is TGTGCCAGCAGTTACTCAAAAGGACAGGGGGCGACCGGGGAGCTGTTTTTT. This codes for CASSYSKGQGATGELFF.

The CDR3 protein is CSASGAVEHTDTQYF. The CDR3 DNA follows: TGCAGTGCTAGTGGGGCGGTGGAACACACAGATACGCAGTATTTT. The chain is built from TRBV20-1 and TRBJ2-3; a weak D match, TRBD1 (5 bases). Germline CDR1 reads DFQATT; CDR2 reads SNEGSKA (reference sequence). The V end was cut by 3 bases, the J end by 2 bases, with 15 bases between. The CDR3 is 15 residues long.